This T cell receptor beta chain was retrieved from a study of T cell responses to AZD1222 COVID-19 vaccine. In regard to this clone: Its antigen is still unknown.

Assay: immunoSEQ multiplex PCR; the TCRdb copy retains only in-frame clones and omits some. The sample contains roughly 80,000 clones, 70% to 90% of which appear only once. Study results and limitations: Seropositive at baseline were only five or six AZD1222 recipients. It should be noted that donors were predominantly white British and more often female, and clonal diversity was possibly underestimated.

Trimming took 0 bases from V and 0 from J, leaving 9 bases between them. The CDR3 totals 15 residues. Germline V gene data show CDR1 as SGHRS and CDR2 as YFSETQ. The sample consisted of peripheral blood, taken on day 0 of AZD1222 vaccination. The chain carries TRBV5-1 and TRBJ1-1; D call uncertain. The sequence was collected from an adult in good health. CDR3 in DNA: TGCGCCAGCAGCTTGGAACGGAGAGTGAACACTGAAGCTTTCTTT. It codes for CASSLERRVNTEAFF.